This TCR beta chain was sequenced during a study of blood T cell repertoires in COVID-19. Study-wide context: The United States, Italy and Spain supplied acute and convalescent COVID-19 samples. T cells, B-cell-depleted T cells, or PBMCs provided the cDNA or gDNA that served as material.

The Seattle site enrolled patients during active infection and followed them longitudinally. V gave up 5 bases and J gave up 2 bases, with 10 bases separating them. Germline V gene sequence: CDR1 SGHTA, CDR2 FQGNSA. The CDR3 is made up of 15 amino acids. Clones were sequenced by immunoSEQ multiplex PCR, and TCRdb holds only the in-frame ones, with some missing. Of about 180,000 clones in the sample, around 83% were seen once. The sample was peripheral blood. The rearrangement links TRBV7-2 to TRBJ2-6; the D is unclear. The sequence was obtained from a woman aged 65 to 85 with COVID-19, enrolled during active disease. The CDR3 is CASSPESAGANVLTF. CDR3 nucleotides: TGTGCCAGCAGCCCGGAGAGCGCTGGGGCCAACGTCCTGACTTTC.